Here is one T cell receptor beta chain with its context. The T cells that were sequenced for TCR beta were CD8+ and CD4+ cells from blood. The V end lost 3 bases, the J end lost 0 bases, and 7 bases lay between the germline ends. The germline V gene encodes CDR1 SGHDT and CDR2 YYEEEE. This CDR3 comprises 14 residues. With random hexamers, reverse transcription was performed on about 0.5 to 1 ug of RNA. A single record per CDR3 protein comes from TCRdb applying MiXCR to the immunoSEQ multiplex PCR reads. This sample has more than 150,000 distinct CDR3 sequences, with 90% to 96% found just once. These data are taken from a study of CD8 T cells in Susac syndrome. The wider study: Intravenous immunoglobulin alone or corticosteroids were being given to patients with Susac syndrome at blood draw, unless they were therapy-naive.

What was sequenced was CD4+ T cells from PBMCs. This receptor was obtained from a human donor with Susac syndrome. This chain links TRBV5-6 with TRBJ2-4, with unresolved D. CDR3 coding DNA: TGTGCCAGCAGCTCGATGACAGCCAAAAACATTCAGTACTTC. Its protein product is CASSSMTAKNIQYF.